What follows is one T cell receptor (beta chain) and its context. As yet, its antigen is unknown. The germline gives CDR1 SGHRS, CDR2 YFSETQ. The CDR3 has 15 amino acids. With 0 bases removed from V and 6 bases from J, the gap between germline ends came to 15 bases. This sample was taken from a study of lymphopenia after photon versus proton radiotherapy. Findings of the study overall: Post-nadir diversity loss with photons came from oligoclonal expansion, particularly CD8+ Temra cells. Relative stability marked proton patients; photon patients lost diversity and naive cells.

Clones were read by immunoSEQ multiplex PCR, and TCRdb kept only the in-frame ones, dropping some. The data show roughly 7,900 clones, more than 85% seen once. V usage is TRBV5-1 and J usage is TRBJ1-1; the D is unclear. The sequence came from a woman aged 70-85 years with pancreatic cancer. Source: peripheral blood, taken from a patient treated with photon-based radiotherapy. The CDR3 coding sequence is TGCGCCAGCAGCTTGGCGGCAGGAGAGAGATCTGAAGCTTTCTTT. As protein: CASSLAAGERSEAFF.